Listed below are T cell receptor beta chains from one sample, sequenced in a study of blood T cell repertoires in COVID-19. TCRdb's table, derived via immunoSEQ multiplex PCR, lists solely in-frame clones and lacks some. The sample yields 250,000 to 350,000 clones, less than 85% seen once. Sequenced material: peripheral blood. The receptors were gathered from a human donor with COVID-19, enrolled during active disease. The donor label of this sample is uncertain. The CDR3 runs from the conserved cysteine through the conserved F or W. Each record gives: V gene, J gene, D gene, clone size, CDR3 DNA, CDR3 protein. A D gene is named only where the DNA matches it firmly. Clone size appears in some rows only: once, few, many, or a class for an expanded clone.

v_call: TRBV30; j_call: TRBJ2-5; d_call: TRBD1; clone_size: NA; cdr3_nt: TGTGCCTGGAGTATCAACAGGGGAGAGACCCAGTACTTC; cdr3_aa: CAWSINRGETQYF
v_call: TRBV30; j_call: TRBJ1-5; d_call: NA; clone_size: NA; cdr3_nt: TGTGCCTGGTCCAGGGAAGGTAATCAGCCCCAGCATTTT; cdr3_aa: CAWSREGNQPQHF
v_call: TRBV4-2; j_call: TRBJ2-7; d_call: NA; clone_size: NA; cdr3_nt: TGTGCCAGCAGCCAACAGAACACCCCCACCTACGAGCAGTACTTC; cdr3_aa: CASSQQNTPTYEQYF
v_call: TRBV5-6; j_call: TRBJ2-7; d_call: NA; clone_size: once; cdr3_nt: TGTGCCAGCAGCCCAGACAGGTCCATCTCCTACGAGCAGTACTTC; cdr3_aa: CASSPDRSISYEQYF
v_call: TRBV29-1; j_call: TRBJ2-7; d_call: TRBD1; clone_size: NA; cdr3_nt: TGCAGCGTTGTAACAGGGGGGAGCTACGAGCAGTACTTC; cdr3_aa: CSVVTGGSYEQYF
v_call: TRBV6-2/TRBV6-3; j_call: TRBJ2-3; d_call: TRBD1; clone_size: NA; cdr3_nt: TGTGCCAGCAGTTACAATAGGGGGCTCGGCACGCAGTATTTT; cdr3_aa: CASSYNRGLGTQYF
v_call: TRBV6-5; j_call: TRBJ2-2; d_call: TRBD2; clone_size: NA; cdr3_nt: TGTGCCAGCAGTACTACTAGCGTTAACACCGGGGAGCTGTTTTTT; cdr3_aa: CASSTTSVNTGELFF
v_call: TRBV7-7; j_call: TRBJ2-7; d_call: TRBD2; clone_size: NA; cdr3_nt: TGTGCTAGCAGCCCCAGGGCGGGGCCGGGAGGCGAGCAGTACTTC; cdr3_aa: CASSPRAGPGGEQYF
v_call: TRBV6-5; j_call: TRBJ2-6; d_call: NA; clone_size: NA; cdr3_nt: TGTGCCAGCAGCCACGACATCTCTGGGGCCAACGTCCTGACTTTC; cdr3_aa: CASSHDISGANVLTF
v_call: TRBV5-1; j_call: TRBJ1-1; d_call: NA; clone_size: NA; cdr3_nt: TGCGCCAGCAGCTTACACAGGGTGGCTGAAGCTTTCTTT; cdr3_aa: CASSLHRVAEAFF
v_call: TRBV30; j_call: TRBJ1-3; d_call: NA; clone_size: few; cdr3_nt: TGTGCCTGGAACAGCATCTCTGGAAACACCATATATTTT; cdr3_aa: CAWNSISGNTIYF
v_call: TRBV29-1; j_call: TRBJ1-2; d_call: NA; clone_size: NA; cdr3_nt: TGCAGCGTTTCTCAGGGAGGAGGTGGCTACACCTTC; cdr3_aa: CSVSQGGGGYTF
v_call: TRBV29-1; j_call: TRBJ2-3; d_call: TRBD2; clone_size: NA; cdr3_nt: TGCAGCGTGTCTGGCGGGAGCTCTACAGATACGCAGTATTTT; cdr3_aa: CSVSGGSSTDTQYF
v_call: TRBV30; j_call: TRBJ1-5; d_call: NA; clone_size: NA; cdr3_nt: TGTGCCTGGAGTCCCAGGAGCAATCAGCCCCAGCATTTT; cdr3_aa: CAWSPRSNQPQHF
v_call: TRBV6-6; j_call: TRBJ1-1; d_call: TRBD1; clone_size: NA; cdr3_nt: TGTGCCAGCAGAAAGGGACAGGGGGCCACTGAAGCTTTCTTT; cdr3_aa: CASRKGQGATEAFF
v_call: TRBV28; j_call: TRBJ2-7; d_call: TRBD2; clone_size: NA; cdr3_nt: TGTGCCAGCAGGCTAGCGGGAGTAGCCGAGCAGTACTTC; cdr3_aa: CASRLAGVAEQYF
v_call: TRBV19; j_call: TRBJ2-5; d_call: TRBD2; clone_size: NA; cdr3_nt: TGTGCCAGTAGTATGGATTTAGCGGGAGGGGGGGGCCAAGAGACCCAGTACTTC; cdr3_aa: CASSMDLAGGGGQETQYF
v_call: TRBV6-7; j_call: TRBJ2-5; d_call: TRBD2; clone_size: NA; cdr3_nt: TGTGCCAGCAGCGCGCGAGGGACTAGCGGGAGTGATCAAGAGACCCAGTACTTC; cdr3_aa: CASSARGTSGSDQETQYF
v_call: TRBV15; j_call: TRBJ1-1; d_call: NA; clone_size: NA; cdr3_nt: TGTGCCACCAGCAGAGATGAAGGGGAGAACACTGAAGCTTTCTTT; cdr3_aa: CATSRDEGENTEAFF
v_call: TRBV7-9; j_call: TRBJ2-7; d_call: NA; clone_size: once; cdr3_nt: TGTGCCAGCAGCTTAGCAATTAATAACGAGCAGTACTTC; cdr3_aa: CASSLAINNEQYF
v_call: TRBV30; j_call: TRBJ1-3; d_call: NA; clone_size: NA; cdr3_nt: TGTGCCTGGACTCCGGGTAGCTCTGGAAACACCATATATTTT; cdr3_aa: CAWTPGSSGNTIYF
v_call: TRBV2; j_call: TRBJ1-4; d_call: NA; clone_size: NA; cdr3_nt: TGTGCCAGCAGTGTGGATAGGGGTTCTAATGAAAAACTGTTTTTT; cdr3_aa: CASSVDRGSNEKLFF
v_call: TRBV28; j_call: TRBJ2-1; d_call: NA; clone_size: NA; cdr3_nt: TGTGCCAGCAGTTTCCCTCGCGGGGAATCGGAAGAGCAGTTCTTC; cdr3_aa: CASSFPRGESEEQFF
v_call: TRBV2; j_call: TRBJ1-6; d_call: TRBD1; clone_size: few; cdr3_nt: TGTGCCAGCAGTAGACAGGGATTCCATAATTCACCCCTCCACTTT; cdr3_aa: CASSRQGFHNSPLHF
v_call: TRBV7-2; j_call: TRBJ2-6; d_call: TRBD1; clone_size: NA; cdr3_nt: TGTGCCAGCAGCTTAGATGGGACAGGCCTCTCTGGGGCCAACGTCCTGACTTTC; cdr3_aa: CASSLDGTGLSGANVLTF
v_call: TRBV21-1; j_call: TRBJ2-3; d_call: NA; clone_size: NA; cdr3_nt: NA; cdr3_aa: CASSKVGQGSTDTQYF
v_call: TRBV19; j_call: TRBJ2-2; d_call: TRBD2; clone_size: few; cdr3_nt: TGTGCCAGTAGGCCCTTGGGAGGGTTCGGCGGGGAGCTGTTTTTT; cdr3_aa: CASRPLGGFGGELFF
v_call: TRBV28; j_call: TRBJ2-7; d_call: NA; clone_size: NA; cdr3_nt: TGTGCCAGCAGTTTAGTCTCGGTCAGGACAAGGCAGTACTTC; cdr3_aa: CASSLVSVRTRQYF
v_call: TRBV13; j_call: TRBJ2-7; d_call: TRBD2; clone_size: NA; cdr3_nt: TGTGCCAGACTAGGGCTAGCGGACTACGAGCAGTACTTC; cdr3_aa: CARLGLADYEQYF
v_call: TRBV11-2; j_call: TRBJ2-1; d_call: TRBD2; clone_size: NA; cdr3_nt: TGTGCCAGCAGTATGGGGGGGGAGGGCCATGAGCAGTTCTTC; cdr3_aa: CASSMGGEGHEQFF
v_call: TRBV7-7; j_call: TRBJ2-5; d_call: TRBD2; clone_size: NA; cdr3_nt: TGTGCTAGCAGCCCCGGGCTAGCGGAAGAGACCCAGTACTTC; cdr3_aa: CASSPGLAEETQYF
v_call: TRBV11-2; j_call: TRBJ1-2; d_call: NA; clone_size: NA; cdr3_nt: TGTGCCAGCAGCCGATCAGGGGCGTCTGGCTACACCTTC; cdr3_aa: CASSRSGASGYTF
v_call: TRBV28; j_call: TRBJ2-3; d_call: NA; clone_size: once; cdr3_nt: TGTGCCAGCAGTGACGAACCACAGGGCCCCACAGATACGCAGTATTTT; cdr3_aa: CASSDEPQGPTDTQYF
v_call: TRBV21-1; j_call: TRBJ1-1; d_call: NA; clone_size: NA; cdr3_nt: TGTGCCAGCAGCAAAGCAAGCGACAGGGTAGATACTGAAGCTTTCTTT; cdr3_aa: CASSKASDRVDTEAFF
v_call: TRBV29-1; j_call: TRBJ2-2; d_call: TRBD1; clone_size: NA; cdr3_nt: TGCAGCGTTATTACAGGGGGCACCGGGGAGCTGTTTTTT; cdr3_aa: CSVITGGTGELFF
v_call: TRBV11-3; j_call: TRBJ2-1; d_call: TRBD2; clone_size: NA; cdr3_nt: TGTGCCAGCAGTAAAGGACTAGTCCCTGAGCAGTTCTTC; cdr3_aa: CASSKGLVPEQFF
v_call: TRBV27; j_call: TRBJ1-4; d_call: NA; clone_size: NA; cdr3_nt: TGTGCCAGCAGAAAACAGGGTTTACCCCCAACTAATGAAAAACTGTTTTTT; cdr3_aa: CASRKQGLPPTNEKLFF
v_call: TRBV28; j_call: TRBJ2-1; d_call: TRBD2; clone_size: NA; cdr3_nt: TGTGCCAGCAGTCCGATGTCCGGGACTAGCCCCCACAATGAGCAGTTCTTC; cdr3_aa: CASSPMSGTSPHNEQFF
v_call: TRBV5-1; j_call: TRBJ2-5; d_call: TRBD1; clone_size: NA; cdr3_nt: TGCGCCAGTTCTAGGACAGGGGGCATGGAGACCCAGTACTTC; cdr3_aa: CASSRTGGMETQYF
v_call: TRBV7-9; j_call: TRBJ1-3; d_call: NA; clone_size: NA; cdr3_nt: TGTGCCAGCAGCTTATTCTTGGAGGGAAACACCATATATTTT; cdr3_aa: CASSLFLEGNTIYF
v_call: TRBV7-8; j_call: TRBJ2-3; d_call: TRBD2; clone_size: once; cdr3_nt: TGTGCCAGCAGCTTAGGACAATGGACTAGCGGGAGTGCAGATACGCAGTATTTT; cdr3_aa: CASSLGQWTSGSADTQYF
v_call: TRBV7-2; j_call: TRBJ2-2; d_call: TRBD1; clone_size: NA; cdr3_nt: TGTGCCAGCAGCTTAATGGCAGGGGGCAACACCGGGGAGCTGTTTTTT; cdr3_aa: CASSLMAGGNTGELFF
v_call: TRBV19; j_call: TRBJ1-1; d_call: TRBD1; clone_size: NA; cdr3_nt: TGTGCCACCGACGACAGGGCCCAGAACACTGAAGCTTTCTTT; cdr3_aa: CATDDRAQNTEAFF
v_call: TRBV5-6; j_call: TRBJ1-2; d_call: TRBD1; clone_size: NA; cdr3_nt: TGTGCCAGCAGCTTGGCACCGCCTCGGGACAGGGCTCACACCTTC; cdr3_aa: CASSLAPPRDRAHTF
v_call: TRBV11-2; j_call: TRBJ1-2; d_call: NA; clone_size: NA; cdr3_nt: TGTGCCAGCAGCGCCCCCCGGACTCCTCAGAATGGCTACACCTTC; cdr3_aa: CASSAPRTPQNGYTF
v_call: TRBV27; j_call: TRBJ2-7; d_call: NA; clone_size: NA; cdr3_nt: TGTGCCAGCAGCAACAGGGGACTTACTTACGAGCAGTACTTC; cdr3_aa: CASSNRGLTYEQYF
v_call: TRBV7-3; j_call: TRBJ2-1; d_call: NA; clone_size: NA; cdr3_nt: TGTGCCAGCAGCTTAGCGGGCACGGGGTACTCCTACAATGAGCAGTTCTTC; cdr3_aa: CASSLAGTGYSYNEQFF
v_call: TRBV5-5; j_call: TRBJ2-2; d_call: NA; clone_size: NA; cdr3_nt: TGTGCCAGCAGCCCCGCGAACACCGGGGAGCTGTTTTTT; cdr3_aa: CASSPANTGELFF
v_call: TRBV5-1; j_call: TRBJ2-6; d_call: NA; clone_size: NA; cdr3_nt: TGCGCCAGCAGCTTGATTCCCGGAGGCCCATCTGGGGCCAACGTCCTGACTTTC; cdr3_aa: CASSLIPGGPSGANVLTF
v_call: TRBV11-2; j_call: TRBJ2-7; d_call: NA; clone_size: NA; cdr3_nt: TGTGCCAGCAGCTTAGCCGCAGGGATCTCCTACGAGCAGTACTTC; cdr3_aa: CASSLAAGISYEQYF
v_call: TRBV19; j_call: TRBJ1-5; d_call: NA; clone_size: NA; cdr3_nt: TGTGCCAGTAGTATAGCCCAGAACAGCAATCAGCCCCAGCATTTT; cdr3_aa: CASSIAQNSNQPQHF
v_call: TRBV10-2; j_call: TRBJ2-7; d_call: TRBD2; clone_size: NA; cdr3_nt: TGCGCCAGCAGTGGGACTAGCGGGACCTACGAGCAGTACTTC; cdr3_aa: CASSGTSGTYEQYF
v_call: TRBV27; j_call: TRBJ1-2; d_call: TRBD1; clone_size: NA; cdr3_nt: TGTGCCAGCAGTTTCCTCGGGACAGGGGGCCGGAAAGGCTACACCTTC; cdr3_aa: CASSFLGTGGRKGYTF
v_call: TRBV4-1; j_call: TRBJ1-1; d_call: NA; clone_size: NA; cdr3_nt: TGCGCCAGCAGCCAAAGAACCGGGATGCCAACTTTCTGGGCTTTCTTT; cdr3_aa: CASSQRTGMPTFWAFF
v_call: TRBV11-2; j_call: TRBJ1-6; d_call: TRBD1; clone_size: once; cdr3_nt: TGTGCCAGCAGCTGGGGGACAGGGAGGAATTCACCCCTCCACTTT; cdr3_aa: CASSWGTGRNSPLHF
v_call: TRBV6-6; j_call: TRBJ1-5; d_call: TRBD1; clone_size: NA; cdr3_nt: TGTGCCAGCAGTCCTTTCGGGGGACAGGGGTTGGGCAGCAATCAGCCCCAGCATTTT; cdr3_aa: CASSPFGGQGLGSNQPQHF
v_call: TRBV30; j_call: TRBJ1-2; d_call: TRBD1; clone_size: NA; cdr3_nt: TGTGCCTTACAGGGGATGAAAGGAGGCTACACCTTC; cdr3_aa: CALQGMKGGYTF
v_call: TRBV11-3; j_call: TRBJ2-5; d_call: TRBD1; clone_size: NA; cdr3_nt: TGTGCCAGCAGCAAAACGGGACAGCAAGAGACCCAGTACTTC; cdr3_aa: CASSKTGQQETQYF
v_call: TRBV18; j_call: TRBJ2-5; d_call: TRBD1; clone_size: NA; cdr3_nt: TGTGCCAGCTCCCTCGACAGGGCGGGGACCCAGTACTTC; cdr3_aa: CASSLDRAGTQYF
v_call: TRBV5-1; j_call: TRBJ1-1; d_call: TRBD1; clone_size: once; cdr3_nt: TGCGCCAGCAGCTTCTCCGGGACAGGGGTTACTGAAGCTTTCTTT; cdr3_aa: CASSFSGTGVTEAFF